The rows below give T cell receptor beta chains drawn from one sample of a study of T cell repertoires in cytomegalovirus infection. TCRdb processed the reads anew with MiXCR; each CDR3 protein has one entry. The table shows about 180,000 distinct CDR3 sequences, with around 15% occurring only once. Sequenced material: PBMCs. The origin of the receptors is a human donor in good health (CMV status not recorded). Some clones in this sample may be carry-over from other donors' samples. The CDR3 runs from the conserved cysteine through the conserved F or W. A D gene is named only where the DNA matches it firmly. Clone sizes are given selectively: once, few, many, or a class where the clone is expanded.

>-|-|TRBJ2-2|TRBV5-1
TGCGCCAGCAGCTTAAAGTCAGGGGACACCGGGGAGCTGTTTTTT
CASSLKSGDTGELFF
>many|-|TRBJ1-1|TRBV28
TGTGCCAGCAGTTTTTTGGATCTGATAGCGAACACTGAAGCTTTCTTT
CASSFLDLIANTEAFF
>-|TRBD1|TRBJ2-7|TRBV27
TGTGCCAGCAGTTTATCTGGGGACAGAACCTACGAGCAGTACTTC
CASSLSGDRTYEQYF
>few|TRBD2|TRBJ2-3|TRBV12-3/TRBV12-4
TGTGCCAGCAGCCCTCGTCTTAGCGGGGACACAGATACGCAGTATTTT
CASSPRLSGDTDTQYF
>-|TRBD1|TRBJ2-1|TRBV5-8
TGTGCCAGCAGCGCCAAGGACAGGGGTTTGTACAATGAGCAGTTCTTC
CASSAKDRGLYNEQFF
>few|TRBD2|TRBJ2-5|TRBV20-1
TGCAGTGCTAGATTAGCGGGGTGGGACCAAGAGACCCAGTACTTC
CSARLAGWDQETQYF
>-|-|TRBJ2-4|TRBV19
TGTGCCAGCAGAAGGGGTTTACGGTACTTC
CASRRGLRYF
>many|-|TRBJ1-1|TRBV11-3
TGTGCCAGCAGCCCAGGTACAGGGAACACTGAAGCTTTCTTT
CASSPGTGNTEAFF
>few|-|TRBJ2-2|TRBV29-1
TGCAGCGCTAAAGGGAACACCGGGGAGCTGTTTTTT
CSAKGNTGELFF
>few|-|TRBJ2-1|TRBV5-1
TGCGCCAGCAGCGTCGACGGGGGCTCCTACAATGAGCAGTTCTTC
CASSVDGGSYNEQFF
>many|-|TRBJ2-7|TRBV10-3
TGTGCCATCAGTGTATCAGGTTTCGACGAGCAGTACTTC
CAISVSGFDEQYF
>many|TRBD2|TRBJ2-3|TRBV7-2
TGTGCCAGCAGCTTAATTCTGACGGGGGGTGTAGGGAGCACAGATACGCAGTATTTT
CASSLILTGGVGSTDTQYF
>-|TRBD1|TRBJ1-1|TRBV28
TGTGCCAGCAGTTGGGGGGGACAGGCGAACACTGAAGCTTTCTTT
CASSWGGQANTEAFF
>few|-|TRBJ2-7|TRBV2
TGTGCCAGCAGTGCGACAGGTATCTACGAGCAGTACTTC
CASSATGIYEQYF
>many|-|TRBJ1-1|TRBV11-1
TGTGCCAGCAGCCAAACGGACGGCGCTTTCGCTTTCTTT
CASSQTDGAFAFF
>many|-|TRBJ2-6|TRBV7-9
TGTGCCAGCGTAGACGGGACCGAAGGGGCCAACGTCCTGACTTTC
CASVDGTEGANVLTF
>many|TRBD1|TRBJ1-2|TRBV10-3
TGTGCCATCAGTGAGGGACAGGGTATCCGCTATGGCTACACCTTC
CAISEGQGIRYGYTF
>-|-|TRBJ1-2|TRBV20-1
TGCAGTGCTAGTCTTCCGGGAGGCTATGGCTACACCTTC
CSASLPGGYGYTF
>-|TRBD2|TRBJ2-1|TRBV7-2
TGTGACAGCGAAGCGGGGGGATACAATGAGCAGTTATTC
CDSEAGGYNEQLF
>many|-|TRBJ1-1|TRBV12-3/TRBV12-4
TGTGCCAGCAGTTTCTTTGGCCAGATGAACACTGAAGCTTTCTTT
CASSFFGQMNTEAFF
>-|TRBD1|TRBJ1-5|TRBV20-1
TGCAATGCTAGGTCAGGGGGCGGAAGCAATCAGCCCCAGCATTTT
CNARSGGGSNQPQHF
>many|-|TRBJ2-6|TRBV7-9
TGTGCCAGCAGCTCGCTTACGGAGAGAACCCCTAGCGTCCTGACTTTC
CASSSLTERTPSVLTF
>few|TRBD1|TRBJ2-3|TRBV6-5
TGTGCCAGCAGCCTGGACAGGGTAATAGCTACGCAGTATTTT
CASSLDRVIATQYF
>many|TRBD1|TRBJ1-1|TRBV6-5
TGTGCCAGCAGTTACCGAATCGACAGGGTTGACACTGAAGCTTTCTTT
CASSYRIDRVDTEAFF
>-|TRBD1|TRBJ1-3|TRBV28
TGTGCCAGCAACCAGGGGAGGGGGCTTGGAAACACCATATATTTT
CASNQGRGLGNTIYF
>few|TRBD2|TRBJ2-1|TRBV9
TGTGCCAGCAGCGTAGCAGGGACTAGCGGGAGGTATGAGCAGTTCTTC
CASSVAGTSGRYEQFF
>-|-|TRBJ2-5|TRBV12-3/TRBV12-4
TGTGCCAGCACACAAGGGGGGGTCGAGACCCAGTACTTC
CASTQGGVETQYF
>-|-|TRBJ2-1|TRBV10-3
TGTGCCATCAGTGAGAACTCTCCCGTTTACAATGAGCAGTTCTTC
CAISENSPVYNEQFF